This T cell receptor beta chain was identified during a study of regulatory T cells in long-lasting Graves disease. The germline V gene encodes CDR1 KGHDR and CDR2 SFDVKD. The CDR3 length is 15 residues. V lost 12 bases and J lost 0; bases outside the gene matches: 13. Time point denoted: persistent/refractory GD, antithyroid drugs over 5 years with positive TRAb. The TCR library was made from RNA that had been extracted from PBMCs in TRIzol. Both iRepertoire HTBI primers and Arm-PCR of CDR3 regions were used to build the TCR beta libraries. TCRdb reprocessed the multiplex PCR reads via MiXCR and lists one record per CDR3 protein. The sample consists of roughly 300,000 distinct CDR3 sequences, 22% of them appearing once.

The sequencing here drew on peripheral blood mononuclear cells (PBMCs), taken when the disease was refractory, from a patient treated with antithyroid drugs. V and J are TRBV24-1 and TRBJ2-7, with 7 nucleotides matching TRBD2. The clonotype was recovered from a female donor with Graves disease. The DNA for the CDR3 is TGTGCCCCTCGGGTAGCGGGCTCCGTCTCCTACGAGCAGTACTTC. Translation gives CAPRVAGSVSYEQYF.